Following are 32 T cell receptor beta chains from one sample sequenced in a study of T cell responses to AZD1222 COVID-19 vaccine. Clones were read by immunoSEQ multiplex PCR, and TCRdb kept only the in-frame ones, dropping some. The table has 200,000 to 300,000 clones, 93% seen once. This sample comprised peripheral blood, obtained on day 0 of AZD1222 vaccination. The receptors derive from an adult in good health.

The rearrangement links TRBV6-4 to TRBJ1-5; TRBD1 matches 11 bases. The CDR3 totals 16 residues. The germline CDR1 and CDR2 sequences are MRHNA and SNTAGT. V trimming: 3 bases; J trimming: 7 bases; junction bases outside the gene matches: 8. CDR3 amino acids: CASSDLGQGARQPQHF. DNA of the CDR3: TGTGCCAGCAGTGATCTCGGACAGGGGGCGCGACAGCCCCAGCATTTT.

The chain recombines TRBV3-1 (or the pseudogene TRBV3-2) with TRBJ2-5; 8 positions agree with TRBD2. The V segment lost 4 bases and the J segment 5 bases; nucleotides outside the gene matches: 6. Germline-derived CDR1 and CDR2 are LGHDT and YNNKEL (reference sequence). The CDR3 is made up of 14 amino acids. The CDR3: CASSLRGAGETQYF. CDR3 nucleotide sequence: TGTGCCAGCAGCCTGCGGGGGGCGGGGGAGACCCAGTACTTC.

The chain combines TRBV29-1 with TRBJ1-2, with D tentatively TRBD1 (5 bases). V lost 4 bases and J 3 bases, leaving 21 bases between the germline ends. The CDR3 has 16 amino acids. Germline V lookup: CDR1 SQVTM, CDR2 ANQGSEA. The CDR3 spells CSVGTTYRTTDYGYTF. CDR3 nucleotides: TGCAGCGTTGGGACCACATATCGGACAACTGACTATGGCTACACCTTC. The full variable domain, completed using reference TRBV29-1 and TRBJ1-2, is SAVISQKPSRDICQRGTSLTIQCQVDSQVTMMFWYRQQPGQSLTLIATANQGSEATYESGFVIDKFPISRPNLTFSTLTVSNMSPEDSSIYLCSVGTTYRTTDYGYTFGSGTRLTVV.

The rearrangement uses TRBV27 and TRBJ2-7; 9 nucleotides match TRBD1. The CDR3 contains 15 residues. Germline assignment: CDR1 MNHEY and CDR2 SMNVEV (reference sequence). After removal of 6 bases from V and 4 bases from J, the junction contained 10 bases not matched to a gene. The CDR3 DNA is TGTGCCAGCAGCACGTGGGACAGGGTGACATACGAGCAGTACTTC. Its translation is CASSTWDRVTYEQYF.

V usage is TRBV5-1 and J usage is TRBJ2-5; D perhaps matches TRBD2 (5 bases). Trimming removed 4 bases at V and 4 bases at J, with 14 bases between. This CDR3 has 14 amino acids. Germline V gives CDR1 SGHRS, CDR2 YFSETQ. CDR3 DNA: TGCGCCAGCAGCCCGACTGGAGGAAGAGAGACCCAGTACTTC. Protein: CASSPTGGRETQYF.

The chain carries TRBV10-1 and TRBJ1-5; D is ambiguous. Between the trimmed V and J ends, which lost 5 bases and 3 bases, there was a span of 5 bases. Germline loops: CDR1 WNHNN, CDR2 SYGVQD (reference sequence). The CDR3 runs to 12 residues. As DNA, the CDR3 is TGCGCCAGCAGTTACAACAATCAGCCCCAGCATTTT. It specifies CASSYNNQPQHF.

The chain carries TRBV6-2 or TRBV6-3 and TRBJ1-5; D is perhaps TRBD1 (6 bases). Germline lookup yields CDR1 MNHEY and CDR2 SVGEGT. This CDR3 has 16 amino acids. V lost 2 bases and J lost 0, with 11 bases in between. The CDR3 DNA sequence: TGTGCCAGCAGTTACGGAGGGGGTTATAGCAATCAGCCCCAGCATTTT. Translated, it gives CASSYGGGYSNQPQHF.

J is TRBJ2-7 and V is TRBV7-9, with no clear D. V shed 5 bases and J shed 7 bases, with 12 bases lying between them. The germline V gene has CDR1 SEHNR and CDR2 FQNEAQ (reference sequence). The CDR3 runs 12 residues. The CDR3 reads CASSLDGPEQYF. Here the CDR3 DNA reads TGTGCCAGCAGCCTGGACGGACCGGAGCAGTACTTC.

V and J are TRBV27 and TRBJ2-5, with 10 nucleotides matching TRBD1. Trimming at V came to 4 bases and at J to 5 bases, leaving 7 bases not matched to a gene. Germline values: CDR1 MNHEY, CDR2 SMNVEV (reference sequence). This CDR3 region has 15 residues. The CDR3 region is CASSSGTGVSETQYF. The CDR3, as DNA: TGTGCCAGCAGTTCCGGGACAGGGGTTTCGGAGACCCAGTACTTC.

The V call is TRBV7-9, the J call TRBJ1-1, with 7 bases fitting TRBD1. CDR3 size: 17 residues. Germline trimming cut 1 base from V and 0 bases from J; bases unmatched to any gene: 8. CDR1 and CDR2 (germline): SEHNR, FQNEAQ (reference sequence). In nucleotides, the CDR3 is TGTGCCAGCAGCTTAGAGCGAAGACAGGGCCTGAACACTGAAGCTTTCTTT. This codes for CASSLERRQGLNTEAFF.

V and J are TRBV10-3 and TRBJ1-3; no clear D. The V and J ends lost 3 bases and 0 bases respectively, with 6 bases between them. CDR1 ENHRY and CDR2 SYGVKD come from the germline V gene. The CDR3 sequence is 14 residues long. The CDR3: CAISDGHSGNTIYF. The CDR3 DNA reads as TGTGCCATCAGTGACGGTCACTCTGGAAACACCATATATTTT.

The V call is TRBV9, the J call TRBJ2-7; D is undetermined. Germline lookup yields CDR1 SGDLS and CDR2 YYNGEE. The CDR3 sequence is 14 residues long. With 6 bases removed from V and 4 bases from J, the gap between germline ends came to 17 bases. CDR3 protein: CASMSTLSFYEQYF. Written as DNA, the CDR3 is TGTGCCAGCATGAGTACTCTCTCTTTTTACGAGCAGTACTTC. Supplemented by reference TRBV9 and TRBJ2-7, the full variable domain reads DSGVTQTPKHLITATGQRVTLRCSPRSGDLSVYWYQQSLDQGLQFLIQYYNGEERAKGNILERFSAQQFPDLHSELNLSSLELGDSALYFCASMSTLSFYEQYFGPGTRLTVT.

The gene calls are TRBV18 and TRBJ2-1; TRBD2 matches at 7 bases. The V gene end was trimmed by 3 bases and the J gene end by 4 bases; junction bases not matched to a gene: 6. The germline gives CDR1 KGHSH, CDR2 LQKENI. The CDR3 sequence is 15 residues long. The DNA for the CDR3 is TGTGCCAGCTCACCGTCCGGCGGGAGTTACAATGAGCAGTTCTTC. This codes for CASSPSGGSYNEQFF.

J is TRBJ1-1 and V is TRBV11-2; D perhaps matches TRBD1 (5 bases). This CDR3 has 13 amino acids. Trimming removed 5 bases at V and 4 bases at J, with 11 bases between. The germline gives CDR1 SGHAT, CDR2 FQNNGV. Written as DNA, the CDR3 is TGTGCCAGCAGCCTGGAGGGGAGCACTGAAGCTTTCTTT. It yields the protein CASSLEGSTEAFF.

This sequence joins TRBV30 and TRBJ2-6; tentative D call: TRBD2 (5 bases). Germline lookup yields CDR1 GTSNPN and CDR2 SVGIG (reference sequence). V lost 5 bases, J lost 1 base, and 6 bases lay in between. The CDR3 sequence is 13 residues long. The CDR3 spells CAWGGSGANVLTF. CDR3 nucleotides: TGTGCCTGGGGAGGTTCTGGGGCCAACGTCCTGACTTTC.

The genes are TRBV10-3 and TRBJ1-2; D is undetermined. The CDR3 consists of 16 residues. The germline V and J ends were trimmed by 0 bases and 2 bases, with 13 bases remaining between them. Germline loops: CDR1 ENHRY, CDR2 SYGVKD. As DNA, the CDR3 is TGTGCCATCAGTGAGTCTCATGATTTACGGAACTATGGCTACACCTTC. It translates to CAISESHDLRNYGYTF.

V usage is TRBV6-2 or TRBV6-3 and J usage is TRBJ1-6, with D perhaps TRBD1 (6 bases). CDR3 length: 14 residues. CDR1 is MNHEY and CDR2 is SVGEGT in the germline V gene. The V gene lost 7 bases and the J gene lost 3 bases, with 10 bases spanning the gap. In DNA form, the CDR3 reads TGTGCCAGCAACCCGACAGGCTATAATTCACCCCTCCACTTT. This translates into CASNPTGYNSPLHF.

The rearrangement uses TRBV5-1 and TRBJ1-6; D remains unclear. The CDR3 extends over 15 amino acids. Germline lookup yields CDR1 SGHRS and CDR2 YFSETQ. The V and J ends lost 2 bases and 0 bases respectively, with 6 bases between them. CDR3 amino acids: CASSFLSSYNSPLHF. The CDR3, as DNA: TGCGCCAGCAGCTTTCTGAGCTCCTATAATTCACCCCTCCACTTT.

This chain joins TRBV11-2 and TRBJ2-7; D is unresolved. This CDR3 comprises 13 residues. Between the trimmed V and J ends, which lost 5 bases and 7 bases, there was a span of 15 bases. Germline V gives CDR1 SGHAT, CDR2 FQNNGV. CDR3 DNA: TGTGCCAGCAGCCCAGTGACCAGCACGGAGCAGTACTTC. The encoded protein is CASSPVTSTEQYF.

This chain uses TRBV7-9 with TRBJ2-1; D remains ambiguous. The length of the CDR3 is 13 residues. In germline, CDR1 is SEHNR, CDR2 FQNEAQ (reference sequence). Between the trimmed V and J ends, which lost 3 bases and 4 bases, there was a span of 7 bases. The chain's CDR3 is CASSLSEYNEQFF. CDR3 coding DNA: TGTGCCAGCAGCTTGTCGGAATACAATGAGCAGTTCTTC.

This chain connects TRBV7-9 to TRBJ2-1; 11 positions agree with TRBD1. The CDR3 is 15 amino acids. Germline V CDR1 and CDR2: SEHNR, FQNEAQ (reference sequence). The ends lost 4 bases at V and 6 bases at J; junction bases unmatched: 5. This chain's CDR3 is CASSSTGTGGNEQFF. The CDR3 nucleotides are TGTGCCAGCAGCTCGACCGGGACAGGGGGCAATGAGCAGTTCTTC.

In this sample, this clone turned up once. The CDR3 protein is CASSPPDSYEQYF. The CDR3 nucleotides are TGTGCCAGCAGCCCGCCGGACAGTTACGAGCAGTACTTC. The rearrangement uses TRBV3-1 (or the pseudogene TRBV3-2) and TRBJ2-7, with a tentative D call TRBD1 (6 bases). The germline gives CDR1 LGHDT, CDR2 YNNKEL (reference sequence). V lost 4 bases and J lost 4, with 11 bases in between. This CDR3 region has 13 residues.

The J gene is TRBJ2-3, the V gene TRBV13; 8 nucleotides line up with TRBD1. The CDR3 has 17 amino acids. Germline assignment: CDR1 PRHDT and CDR2 FYEKMQ (reference sequence). Unmatched junction bases numbered 11, after V lost 5 bases and J lost 1 base. DNA for the CDR3: TGTGCCAGCAGCAATAGGGCGACAGGGGAAGGCACAGATACGCAGTATTTT. It is translated as CASSNRATGEGTDTQYF.

CDR3 in amino acids: CASSLGSAGDGTEAFF. CDR3 bases: TGCGCCAGCAGCTTGGGCTCGGCGGGCGATGGGACTGAAGCTTTCTTT. The rearrangement uses TRBV5-1 and TRBJ1-1; D is unclear. This CDR3 comprises 16 residues. The V end was cut by 0 bases, the J end by 5 bases, with 17 bases between. The germline gives CDR1 SGHRS, CDR2 YFSETQ. Looking up the rest from reference TRBV5-1 and TRBJ1-1 gives the full variable domain: KAGVTQTPRYLIKTRGQQVTLSCSPISGHRSVSWYQQTPGQGLQFLFEYFSETQRNKGNFPGRFSGRQFSNSRSEMNVSTLELGDSALYLCASSLGSAGDGTEAFFGQGTRLTVV.

The chain has TRBV2 and TRBJ1-6; no definite D call. The CDR3 is 15 residues long. The germline V and J ends were trimmed by 4 bases and 0 bases, with 7 bases remaining between them. CDR1 and CDR2 (germline): SNHLY, FYNNEI. In DNA form, the CDR3 reads TGTGCCAGCAGTGGGATGAGCTCCTATAATTCACCCCTCCACTTT. This translates into CASSGMSSYNSPLHF.

This clone occurred once. The rearrangement joins TRBV5-4 to TRBJ1-1; 7 bases are shared with TRBD1. Germline V gives CDR1 SGHNT, CDR2 YYREEE (reference sequence). Trimming cost V 4 bases and J 1 base; bases outside gene matches: 10. The length of the CDR3 is 16 residues. CDR3 DNA sequence: TGTGCCAGCAGCCCCCCTCCACGGGACAGGAACACTGAAGCTTTCTTT. It codes for CASSPPPRDRNTEAFF.

V gene TRBV11-2 combines with J gene TRBJ1-6; no reliable D call. V was clipped by 0 bases and J by 9 bases, with 12 bases between them. The CDR3 loop spans 15 amino acids. Germline lookup yields CDR1 SGHAT and CDR2 FQNNGV. The CDR3 spells CASSLDPARSSPLHF. The CDR3 coding sequence is TGTGCCAGCAGCTTAGACCCAGCTCGGAGTTCACCCCTCCACTTT.

This clone came up a few times. The genes are TRBV19 and TRBJ1-6; maybe TRBD1 (6 bases). The V end was cut by 10 bases, the J end by 2 bases, with 18 bases between. The V gene's germline CDR1 is LNHDA and CDR2 SQIVND (reference sequence). CDR3 length: 16 amino acids. The CDR3 nucleotides read TGTGCCACCCGCCTGAGGGGGGGAACCTATAATTCACCCCTCCACTTT. Translating gives CATRLRGGTYNSPLHF.

The chain couples TRBV5-6 to TRBJ2-7; D is possibly TRBD1 or TRBD2 (5 bases each). V was clipped by 4 bases and J by 2 bases, with 13 bases between them. The CDR3 is 14 residues long. CDR1 SGHDT and CDR2 YYEEEE come from the germline V gene. CDR3 amino acids: CASSPGRGAYEQYF. Here the CDR3 DNA reads TGTGCCAGCAGCCCGGGGCGAGGAGCCTACGAGCAGTACTTC. Full variable domain (rest looked up from reference TRBV5-6 and TRBJ2-7): DAGVTQSPTHLIKTRGQQVTLRCSPKSGHDTVSWYQQALGQGPQFIFQYYEEEERQRGNFPDRFSGHQFPNYSSELNVNALLLGDSALYLCASSPGRGAYEQYFGPGTRLTVT.

The chain uses TRBV7-3 and TRBJ2-2, with TRBD2 matching 12 bases. The CDR3 length is 17 residues. J gave up 0 bases and V 4 bases, and 3 bases lay outside the gene matches. The germline gives CDR1 SGHTA, CDR2 FQGTGA. The chain's CDR3 is CASSSRTSGTNTGELFF. For the CDR3, the DNA is TGTGCCAGCAGCTCGCGGACTAGCGGGACGAACACCGGGGAGCTGTTTTTT.

This clone was counted once. The V and J genes are TRBV2 and TRBJ2-2; TRBD2 is a possible D gene (5 bases). CDR3 length: 16 residues. Germline lookup yields CDR1 SNHLY and CDR2 FYNNEI. Deletions cut 5 bases from V and 0 bases from J, with 13 bases between. This chain's CDR3 is CASSLAFAANTGELFF. DNA of the CDR3: TGTGCCAGCAGTCTAGCCTTCGCCGCGAACACCGGGGAGCTGTTTTTT.

This chain links TRBV28 with TRBJ1-1; weak D call: TRBD1 (5 bases). The V end lost 2 bases, the J end lost 6 bases, and 10 bases lay between the germline ends. Germline V gene sequence: CDR1 MDHEN, CDR2 SYDVKM. The CDR3 has 13 residues. CDR3: CASSLIGRAEAFF. CDR3 nucleotide sequence: TGTGCCAGCAGTTTAATCGGCAGGGCTGAAGCTTTCTTT. The entire variable domain, with the rest obtained from reference TRBV28 and TRBJ1-1, is as follows: DVKVTQSSRYLVKRTGEKVFLECVQDMDHENMFWYRQDPGLGLRLIYFSYDVKMKEKGDIPEGYSVSREKKERFSLILESASTNQTSMYLCASSLIGRAEAFFGQGTRLTVV.